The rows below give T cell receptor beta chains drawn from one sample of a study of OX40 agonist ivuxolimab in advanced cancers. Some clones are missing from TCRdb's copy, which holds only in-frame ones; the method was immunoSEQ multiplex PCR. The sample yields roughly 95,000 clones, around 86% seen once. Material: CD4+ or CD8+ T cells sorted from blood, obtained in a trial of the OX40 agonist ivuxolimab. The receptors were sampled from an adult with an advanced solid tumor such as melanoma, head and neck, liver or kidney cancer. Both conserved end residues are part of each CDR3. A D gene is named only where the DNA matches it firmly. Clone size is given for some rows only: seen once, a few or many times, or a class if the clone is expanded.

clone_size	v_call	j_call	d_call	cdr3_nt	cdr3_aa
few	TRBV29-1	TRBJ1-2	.	TGCAGCGCTGCCTTCAGCAGGGAAGAAGGCTACACCTTC	CSAAFSREEGYTF
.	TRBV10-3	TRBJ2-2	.	TGTGCCATCAGTGAGTCTAGCGGCTACACCGGGGAGCTGTTTTTT	CAISESSGYTGELFF
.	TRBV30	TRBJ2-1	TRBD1	TGTGCCTGGAGCATACAGGGGTCGAATGAGCAGTTCTTC	CAWSIQGSNEQFF
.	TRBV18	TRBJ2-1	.	TGTGCCAGCTCACCACAGACTAGTGGCCGTCCCTACAATGAGCAGTTCTTC	CASSPQTSGRPYNEQFF
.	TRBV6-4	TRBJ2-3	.	TGTGCCAGCGACGGCACAGATACGCAGTATTTT	CASDGTDTQYF
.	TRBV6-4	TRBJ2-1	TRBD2	TGTGCCAGCAGCGTGAGCCGAACTAGCGGGAGCTACAATGAGCAGTTCTTC	CASSVSRTSGSYNEQFF
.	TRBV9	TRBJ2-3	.	TGTGCCAGCAGCGTATTTAGCGGAGATACGCAGTATTTT	CASSVFSGDTQYF
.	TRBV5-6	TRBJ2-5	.	TGTGCCAGCAGCGCACTATCTGCCGAGACCCAGTACTTC	CASSALSAETQYF
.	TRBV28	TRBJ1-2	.	TGTGCCAGCAGTTCAGGGGACCGTCGTGGCTACACCTTC	CASSSGDRRGYTF
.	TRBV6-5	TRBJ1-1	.	TGTGCCAGCAGTTACGGGAGGAACACTGAAGCTTTCTTT	CASSYGRNTEAFF
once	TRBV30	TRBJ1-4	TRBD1	TGTGCCTGGAGTGGGGGACAGGTCAATGAAAAACTGTTTTTT	CAWSGGQVNEKLFF
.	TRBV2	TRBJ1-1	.	TGTGCCAGCAGTCGGAGACAGACAGATACGAACACTGAAGCTTTCTTT	CASSRRQTDTNTEAFF
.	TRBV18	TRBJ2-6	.	TGTGCCAGCTCACCAAATACAGGCGGGACGGGTGTCTCTGGGGCCAACGTCCTGACTTTC	CASSPNTGGTGVSGANVLTF
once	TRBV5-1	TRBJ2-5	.	TGCGCCAGCAGCTTCGGGGCGGCTCAAGAGACCCAGTACTTC	CASSFGAAQETQYF
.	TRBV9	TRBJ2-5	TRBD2	TGTGCCAGCAGCGTCTCACTAGCGGCCCAAGAGACCCAGTACTTC	CASSVSLAAQETQYF
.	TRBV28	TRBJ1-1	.	TGTGCCAGCAGTCGCAACACTGAAGCTTTCTTT	CASSRNTEAFF
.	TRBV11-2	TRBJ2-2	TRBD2	TGTGCCAGCATCAAAAGCGGACTAGCGGTTAACACCGGGGAGCTGTTTTTT	CASIKSGLAVNTGELFF
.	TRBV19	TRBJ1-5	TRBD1	TGTGCCAGTAGTATGGGTGGACAGGGGACTAATCAGCCCCAGCATTTT	CASSMGGQGTNQPQHF
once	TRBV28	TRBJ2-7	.	TGTGCCAGCAGACCCAGCCCCGGGACAGGGACGGCGGGAGGTGGCAACGAGCAGTACTTC	CASRPSPGTGTAGGGNEQYF
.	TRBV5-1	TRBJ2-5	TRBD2	TGCGCCAGCAGCTCGGGACTAGCGGGCCAAGAGACCCAGTACTTC	CASSSGLAGQETQYF
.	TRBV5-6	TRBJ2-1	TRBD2	TGTGCCAGCAGCTTGGTTGGGGCTAGCGGGAGAGACAATGAGCAGTTCTTC	CASSLVGASGRDNEQFF
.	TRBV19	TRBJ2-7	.	TGTGCCAGTAGAGACAGTGCTACCCACGAGCAGTACTTC	CASRDSATHEQYF
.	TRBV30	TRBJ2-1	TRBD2	TGTGCCTGGCAGACTAGCGCTTACAATGAGCAGTTCTTC	CAWQTSAYNEQFF
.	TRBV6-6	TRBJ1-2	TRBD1	TGTGCCAGCAGCGACAGGGGGCTGGGCTATGGCTACACCTTC	CASSDRGLGYGYTF